This T cell receptor beta chain was sequenced for a study of regulatory T cells in long-lasting Graves disease. Study-level findings and limits: Patients with persistent Graves' had lower TCR diversity than newly diagnosed patients. Those with persistent disease had in common more public clonotypes (around 2,700) than new patients (around 910).

V dropped 7 bases and J dropped 1 base, with 13 bases sitting between them. The CDR3 contains 15 residues. Germline CDR1 and CDR2: MNHEY and SVGEGT. The time point denotes: newly diagnosed GD, antithyroid drugs for less than 3 months. TCR sequences were obtained from RNA taken from PBMCs. Doctors identified Graves' disease using the American Thyroid Association guidelines. With iRepertoire HTBI primers and Arm-PCR of CDR3 regions, TCR beta libraries were built. One entry per CDR3 protein, called by TCRdb with MiXCR from the multiplex PCR reads. The table records approximately 470,000 distinct CDR3 sequences, about 16% of them present only once. In its sample, this clonotype was seen many times. As yet, its antigen is unknown. These data also formed part of another study, on T cells in Graves' hyperthyroidism and ophthalmopathy. That source reports: The HTBI set primed first-round TCR CDR3 RT-PCR.

The sample consisted of peripheral blood mononuclear cells (PBMCs), taken at new diagnosis, from a patient treated with antithyroid drugs. The sequence came from a man aged 35-49 years with Graves disease. The rearrangement links TRBV6-2 or TRBV6-3 to TRBJ2-2; weak D call: TRBD1 (5 bases). The CDR3 loop is CASTLGQGNTGELFF. The CDR3 nucleotides are TGTGCCAGCACCCTGGGGCAGGGGAACACCGGGGAGCTGTTTTTT.